This TCR beta chain came from a study of molecular identifiers for immune sequencing clone quantification. MiXCR, run by TCRdb on the PCR reads, gives a single entry per CDR3 protein. The data contain under 800,000 distinct CDR3 sequences, 25% of them singletons. With respect to this clonotype: Since the CDR3 does not end with the conserved phenylalanine or tryptophan, this likely comes from a read error.

The sequence came from a human donor in good health. Some libraries in this study had Jurkat cell RNA spiked in. Sequenced input: naive CD8+ T cells from blood, with Jurkat cell RNA spiked in. Described subset: FACS-sorted CD8+CD4-CCR7+CD45RA+ naive T cells.

This CDR3 reads CAWGLAGGTTDTQYL. The CDR3 coding sequence is TGTGCCTGGGGACTAGCGGGGGGGACCACAGATACGCAGTATCTT. V is TRBV30 and J is TRBJ2-3; TRBD2 aligns across 15 bases. The germline V gene has CDR1 GTSNPN and CDR2 SVGIG (reference sequence). The V and J ends lost 5 bases and 2 bases, in that order; junction bases with no gene match: 2. The CDR3 sequence is 15 residues long.